The rows below give T cell receptor beta chains drawn from one sample of a study of T cell repertoires in cytomegalovirus infection. For these TCRs, the target antigens are not known. TCRdb analysed the reads with MiXCR anew, one entry per CDR3 protein. The sample lists some 700,000 distinct CDR3 sequences, roughly 36% occurring once. Sequencing used cultured PBMCs, obtained from culture after CMV antigen stimulation. These receptors originate from a human donor in good health (CMV status not recorded). Some clones in this sample may be carry-over from other donors' samples. The CDR3 runs from the conserved cysteine through the conserved F or W. The D gene is left open where the match is weak. Clone size, where shown, is once, few, many, or a class for clones that have expanded.

CDR3 DNA: TGTGCCAGCAGACCCTCCCTAGCGGGAGGCACACAGCCGGGGGGGAACACCGGGGAGCTGTTTTTT
CDR3 protein: CASRPSLAGGTQPGGNTGELFF
clone size: few
D gene: TRBD2
J gene: TRBJ2-2
V gene: TRBV12-3/TRBV12-4

CDR3 DNA: TGTGCCAGTATGACCCTCAACACCGGGGAGCTGTTTTTT
CDR3 protein: CASMTLNTGELFF
clone size: few
D gene: -
J gene: TRBJ2-2
V gene: TRBV27

CDR3 DNA: TGTGCCAGCAGCCCGGGGGGCTTTTATAGCAATCAGCCCCAGCATTTT
CDR3 protein: CASSPGGFYSNQPQHF
clone size: few
D gene: -
J gene: TRBJ1-5
V gene: TRBV7-6

CDR3 DNA: TGTGCCAGCAGCCCGGGACTTCCCGGGGGCACAGATACGCAGTATTTT
CDR3 protein: CASSPGLPGGTDTQYF
clone size: -
D gene: -
J gene: TRBJ2-3
V gene: TRBV7-2

CDR3 DNA: TGTGCCAGCAGCTTAGAATCATATCAAGAGACCCAGTACTTC
CDR3 protein: CASSLESYQETQYF
clone size: many
D gene: -
J gene: TRBJ2-5
V gene: TRBV7-2

CDR3 DNA: TGTGCCAGCAGCCACGGGACAGTTAATTCACCCCTCCACTTT
CDR3 protein: CASSHGTVNSPLHF
clone size: -
D gene: TRBD1
J gene: TRBJ1-6
V gene: TRBV14

CDR3 DNA: TGCAGTGCAACCCCGGGGGATTCACCCCTCCACTTT
CDR3 protein: CSATPGDSPLHF
clone size: -
D gene: -
J gene: TRBJ1-6
V gene: TRBV20-1

CDR3 DNA: TGCAGTGCTTCCCTAGACTGGTACGAGCAGTACTTC
CDR3 protein: CSASLDWYEQYF
clone size: -
D gene: -
J gene: TRBJ2-7
V gene: TRBV20-1

CDR3 DNA: TGTGCCAGCATCTCCTCAGGGGAGCTGTTTTTT
CDR3 protein: CASISSGELFF
clone size: few
D gene: -
J gene: TRBJ2-2
V gene: TRBV6-6

CDR3 DNA: TGTGCCAGCAGTGAAGCCGGGGGGGCAGGGGAAACCGGGGAGCTGTTTTTT
CDR3 protein: CASSEAGGAGETGELFF
clone size: -
D gene: TRBD2
J gene: TRBJ2-2
V gene: TRBV2

CDR3 DNA: TGTGCCAGCAGCCTACCCGGAGCAGCACTCTACGAGCAGTACTTC
CDR3 protein: CASSLPGAALYEQYF
clone size: few
D gene: -
J gene: TRBJ2-7
V gene: TRBV7-9

CDR3 DNA: TGTGCCAGCAGCTTTAAAGGACTAGCGGGAGTGTCAGAGCAGTACTTC
CDR3 protein: CASSFKGLAGVSEQYF
clone size: few
D gene: TRBD2
J gene: TRBJ2-7
V gene: TRBV7-6

CDR3 DNA: TGTGCCAGCAGGGGGGTCACCGCAACTAATGAAAAACTGTTTTTT
CDR3 protein: CASRGVTATNEKLFF
clone size: -
D gene: -
J gene: TRBJ1-4
V gene: TRBV27

CDR3 DNA: TGCGCCAGCAGCTTGGGAGGGACGCCGAACACCGGGGAGCTGTTTTTT
CDR3 protein: CASSLGGTPNTGELFF
clone size: -
D gene: -
J gene: TRBJ2-2
V gene: TRBV5-1

CDR3 DNA: TGTGCCAGTACCGGAGAGGGTGGCACTGAAGCTTTCTTT
CDR3 protein: CASTGEGGTEAFF
clone size: -
D gene: -
J gene: TRBJ1-1
V gene: TRBV19

CDR3 DNA: TGTGCCATCAGTTGGACAGGGATAGGGGCCGGGACAGATACGCAGTATTTT
CDR3 protein: CAISWTGIGAGTDTQYF
clone size: few
D gene: TRBD1
J gene: TRBJ2-3
V gene: TRBV10-3

CDR3 DNA: TGCGCCAGCACTACTCAGACAGCTAACAATGAGCAGTTCTTC
CDR3 protein: CASTTQTANNEQFF
clone size: once
D gene: -
J gene: TRBJ2-1
V gene: TRBV5-1

CDR3 DNA: TGTGCCAGCACCCCCTCGTGGTCCGCGGGAGATGAGCAGTTCTTC
CDR3 protein: CASTPSWSAGDEQFF
clone size: many
D gene: TRBD2
J gene: TRBJ2-1
V gene: TRBV7-9

CDR3 DNA: TGTGCCACCAGTCTGGACAGTTTTGAAGAGACCCAGTACTTC
CDR3 protein: CATSLDSFEETQYF
clone size: few
D gene: -
J gene: TRBJ2-5
V gene: TRBV7-2

CDR3 DNA: TGCGCCAGCAGCTGGACGGCCAGCTCCTACGAGCAGTACTTC
CDR3 protein: CASSWTASSYEQYF
clone size: -
D gene: -
J gene: TRBJ2-7
V gene: TRBV4-1

CDR3 DNA: TGTGCCAGCAGGGGACTAGGGGGCGATGAGCAGTTCTTC
CDR3 protein: CASRGLGGDEQFF
clone size: few
D gene: -
J gene: TRBJ2-1
V gene: TRBV6-2/TRBV6-3

CDR3 DNA: TGTGCCAGCAGCTTAGGGGGGACAGTGGGTAGTTACAATGAGCAGTTCTTC
CDR3 protein: CASSLGGTVGSYNEQFF
clone size: -
D gene: TRBD1
J gene: TRBJ2-1
V gene: TRBV7-2

CDR3 DNA: TGCGCCAGCAGCCAAGATACTAGCGGGGAGGCAGATACGCAGTATTTT
CDR3 protein: CASSQDTSGEADTQYF
clone size: -
D gene: TRBD2
J gene: TRBJ2-3
V gene: TRBV4-1

CDR3 DNA: TGTGCCAGCAGCTTAGGAAGGAGCTGGGGCGAGACCCAGTACTTC
CDR3 protein: CASSLGRSWGETQYF
clone size: -
D gene: -
J gene: TRBJ2-5
V gene: TRBV7-8

CDR3 DNA: TGTGCCAGCAGCTTGATGGCGGGAGGCTACACCGGGGAGCTGTTTTTT
CDR3 protein: CASSLMAGGYTGELFF
clone size: -
D gene: TRBD2
J gene: TRBJ2-2
V gene: TRBV7-6

CDR3 DNA: TGCAGTGCTAGTTCCCCACCTGGAGATACGCAGTATTTT
CDR3 protein: CSASSPPGDTQYF
clone size: once
D gene: -
J gene: TRBJ2-3
V gene: TRBV20-1

CDR3 DNA: TGTGCCATTACGACAGGGGGGACTGAAGCTTTCTTT
CDR3 protein: CAITTGGTEAFF
clone size: -
D gene: TRBD1
J gene: TRBJ1-1
V gene: TRBV28

CDR3 DNA: TGTGCCAGCAGCTGGGGGGATACTGAAGCTTTCTTT
CDR3 protein: CASSWGDTEAFF
clone size: many
D gene: -
J gene: TRBJ1-1
V gene: TRBV7-2

CDR3 DNA: TGTGCCAGCAGTTACCTGCCGGGACTCCTTAATCAGCCCCAGCATTTT
CDR3 protein: CASSYLPGLLNQPQHF
clone size: few
D gene: -
J gene: TRBJ1-5
V gene: TRBV6-2/TRBV6-3

CDR3 DNA: TGTGCCAGCAGCCCAGGGGGGGGTTGGGGGGCAGATACGCAGTATTTT
CDR3 protein: CASSPGGGWGADTQYF
clone size: many
D gene: -
J gene: TRBJ2-3
V gene: TRBV7-2

CDR3 DNA: TGTGCCAGCACCAGGGGACTAGCGGGGGGTTACAATGAGCAGTTCTTC
CDR3 protein: CASTRGLAGGYNEQFF
clone size: once
D gene: TRBD2
J gene: TRBJ2-1
V gene: TRBV5-4

CDR3 DNA: TGTGCCAGCACTAGGGACCCCCTCGTCGGGCCCTATGGCTACACCTTC
CDR3 protein: CASTRDPLVGPYGYTF
clone size: -
D gene: -
J gene: TRBJ1-2
V gene: TRBV6-1

CDR3 DNA: TGTGCCAGCAAGGAGGGCTTGGGCAATCAGCCCCAGCATTTT
CDR3 protein: CASKEGLGNQPQHF
clone size: few
D gene: -
J gene: TRBJ1-5
V gene: TRBV28

CDR3 DNA: TGTGCCAGCAGTGAAGATTTGAGGCGGCCCCAGCATTTT
CDR3 protein: CASSEDLRRPQHF
clone size: many
D gene: -
J gene: TRBJ1-5
V gene: TRBV6-1

CDR3 DNA: TGTGCCATCAGTGCCTTTCCACTCGGGCTAGCGGGGGTGGAGCGGAGGGATACGCAGTATTTT
CDR3 protein: CAISAFPLGLAGVERRDTQYF
clone size: once
D gene: TRBD2
J gene: TRBJ2-3
V gene: TRBV10-3

CDR3 DNA: TGTGCCACCTCCGGGACGGGCCCTTCGAGCAACGAGCAGTACTTC
CDR3 protein: CATSGTGPSSNEQYF
clone size: -
D gene: -
J gene: TRBJ2-7
V gene: TRBV19

CDR3 DNA: TGTGCCAGCAGCTTACGCTCGACTGGACCCTACGAGCAGTACTTC
CDR3 protein: CASSLRSTGPYEQYF
clone size: few
D gene: -
J gene: TRBJ2-7
V gene: TRBV7-2

CDR3 DNA: TGTGCCAGCAGTCGGGTGAGCCCTGGGGAAGGCTACACCTTC
CDR3 protein: CASSRVSPGEGYTF
clone size: few
D gene: -
J gene: TRBJ1-2
V gene: TRBV28

CDR3 DNA: TGTGCCAGCAGCTTAACCGCCGGACAGGGACTAGCGGGAGGCACATATACGCAGTATTTT
CDR3 protein: CASSLTAGQGLAGGTYTQYF
clone size: many
D gene: TRBD2
J gene: TRBJ2-3
V gene: TRBV7-2

CDR3 DNA: TGTGCCAGCAGTCCAAATAGCGGGGGGGCGGTAGATACGCAGTATTTT
CDR3 protein: CASSPNSGGAVDTQYF
clone size: few
D gene: TRBD2
J gene: TRBJ2-3
V gene: TRBV6-6

CDR3 DNA: TGTGCCAGCAGCTTGGGTCCTTCAGATAACTATGGCTACACCTTC
CDR3 protein: CASSLGPSDNYGYTF
clone size: -
D gene: -
J gene: TRBJ1-2
V gene: TRBV5-5

CDR3 DNA: TGTGCCAGCAGCTTAGGGGGTCTCCCGGGCACTGAAGCTTTCTTT
CDR3 protein: CASSLGGLPGTEAFF
clone size: few
D gene: -
J gene: TRBJ1-1
V gene: TRBV7-6

CDR3 DNA: TGTGCCAGCAGCCACACACCCTACAATGAGCAGTTCTTC
CDR3 protein: CASSHTPYNEQFF
clone size: -
D gene: -
J gene: TRBJ2-1
V gene: TRBV11-2

CDR3 DNA: TGTGCCATCAGTGAACCAGGGACAGGGGAGCGAGAGACCCAGTACTTC
CDR3 protein: CAISEPGTGERETQYF
clone size: few
D gene: TRBD1
J gene: TRBJ2-5
V gene: TRBV10-3

CDR3 DNA: TGTGCCAGCAGTAATTCCGGGAGAGGGGGAAAAGCTTTCTTT
CDR3 protein: CASSNSGRGGKAFF
clone size: -
D gene: -
J gene: TRBJ1-1
V gene: TRBV12-3/TRBV12-4

CDR3 DNA: TGTGCCATCAGTTCGACAGGGCCGGGACTAGCGGCAGCCTACGAGCAGTACTTC
CDR3 protein: CAISSTGPGLAAAYEQYF
clone size: few
D gene: TRBD2
J gene: TRBJ2-7
V gene: TRBV10-3

CDR3 DNA: TGCAGTGCTTCGGAGGGGGACCAGTACTTC
CDR3 protein: CSASEGDQYF
clone size: -
D gene: -
J gene: TRBJ2-5
V gene: TRBV20-1

CDR3 DNA: TGTGCCAGCAGCGTCCTGACTAGCGCGATGGGAGATGAGCAGTTCTTC
CDR3 protein: CASSVLTSAMGDEQFF
clone size: -
D gene: TRBD2
J gene: TRBJ2-1
V gene: TRBV5-4

CDR3 DNA: TGTGCCAGCAGTGAAGCAGGGCCCTACACTGAAGCTTTCTTT
CDR3 protein: CASSEAGPYTEAFF
clone size: once
D gene: -
J gene: TRBJ1-1
V gene: TRBV6-1

CDR3 DNA: TGTGCCAGCAGCTTACCCCGGGACGGCTCCTACGAGCAGTACTTC
CDR3 protein: CASSLPRDGSYEQYF
clone size: few
D gene: -
J gene: TRBJ2-7
V gene: TRBV7-9

CDR3 DNA: TGCGCCAGCAGTCGACTAGCGGGGGGACGCTACGAGCAGTACTTC
CDR3 protein: CASSRLAGGRYEQYF
clone size: -
D gene: TRBD2
J gene: TRBJ2-7
V gene: TRBV5-1